The sequence of this T cell receptor beta chain was determined in a study of beta chain features in type 1 diabetes. Across the whole study: On cell yields, gender and age, patients and healthy donors were similar.

cDNA synthesis used the whole RNA isolate, giving expressed TCRB sequences. TCRdb's copy holds only in-frame clones and misses some; the assay was immunoSEQ multiplex PCR. The repertoire holds 150,000 to 190,000 clones, with over 7.5% as singletons. Details on this clone: The antigen remains undetermined.

Germline values: CDR1 MDHEN, CDR2 SYDVKM. The trim removed 2 bases at V and 4 bases at J, leaving 0 bases unmatched. The CDR3 runs 14 residues. Study-wide results and limits: Moderate yet significant TCRB CDR3 shortening was seen in Type 1 diabetes patients in all four CD4+ subsets. Comparison showed that naive, central memory and Treg TCRB repertoires appeared more similar among patients than among healthy donors. Overrepresentation of cells with high TCR expression could result from cDNA sequencing.

The clonotype comes from a man aged 18 to 30 in good health. V and J are TRBV28 and TRBJ2-3; 10 nucleotides match TRBD2. Sequenced material: central memory CD4+ T cells from blood. The CDR3 DNA sequence: TGTGCCAGCAGTTTACTAGCGGGAGCAGATACGCAGTATTTT. It translates to CASSLLAGADTQYF.